This T cell receptor (beta chain) was sequenced in a study of T-cell memory formation after mild COVID-19. Findings and limits, study-wide: Pre-infection memory harbored some responding clones, suggesting cross-reactive memory joined.

TCRdb ran MiXCR on the 5' RACE reads and lists one entry per CDR3 protein. Among 400,000 or so distinct CDR3 sequences listed, around 20% were seen once. A note on this clonotype: Its matching antigen is unknown.

V was pared by 2 bases and J by 7 bases, with 7 bases of the junction left unmatched. The CDR3 length is 15 residues. CDR1 and CDR2 from the germline V gene are SGHTA and FQGNSA. The chain recombines TRBV7-2 with TRBJ1-2, with 10 positions matching TRBD1. Sequencing was performed on PBMCs or a T cell subset sorted from them (not recorded which). The sequence was collected from an adult woman who had mild COVID-19 (a few samples of this study predate the infection). Cell type and time point are not known. This chain's CDR3 is CASSLTRQGAFGYTF. For the CDR3, the DNA is TGTGCCAGCAGCTTAACGCGACAGGGGGCGTTTGGCTACACCTTC.